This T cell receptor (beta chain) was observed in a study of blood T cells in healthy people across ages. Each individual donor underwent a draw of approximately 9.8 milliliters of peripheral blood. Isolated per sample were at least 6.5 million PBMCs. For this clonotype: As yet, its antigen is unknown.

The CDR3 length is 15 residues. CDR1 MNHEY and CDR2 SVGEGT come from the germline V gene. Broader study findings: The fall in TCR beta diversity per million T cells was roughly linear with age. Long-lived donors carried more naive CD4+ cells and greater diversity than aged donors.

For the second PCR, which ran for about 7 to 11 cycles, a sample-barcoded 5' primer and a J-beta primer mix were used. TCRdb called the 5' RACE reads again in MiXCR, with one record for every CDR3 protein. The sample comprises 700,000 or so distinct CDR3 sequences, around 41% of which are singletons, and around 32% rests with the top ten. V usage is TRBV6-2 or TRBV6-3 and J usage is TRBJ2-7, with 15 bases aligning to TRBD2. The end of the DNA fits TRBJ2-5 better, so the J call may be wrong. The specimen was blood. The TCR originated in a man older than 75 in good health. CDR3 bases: TGTGCCAGCACCGGACTAGCGGGGGGGCGGGAGACCCAGTACTTC. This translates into CASTGLAGGRETQYF.